Listed here is a single T cell receptor (beta chain). No antigen is known for it. No much larger clonotype is one base removed from it; base qualities were not supplied. CDR1 and CDR2, looked up from the germline V gene, are MDHEN and SYDVKM. Spanning cysteine to phenylalanine, the CDR3 consists of 13 amino acids. The sequence is cut down to CDR3 DNA, 39 bases in frame from base 1. V is cut back by 5 bases and J by 8 bases, with 8 bases in the junction unmatched. The source of the sample is a study of cytomegalovirus exposure and HLA in healthy donors (dated by TCRdb to about 2017). With regard to the full study: An earlier analysis of roughly 630 of the donors reported roughly 270 Gb of sequence data and some 120 million unique TCR beta sequences from about 200 million T cells. An early release that covered several hundred HLA-typed donors contained approximately 290 gigabases of sequencing data and tens of millions of unique TCR sequences. The genetic ancestry cluster associated with self-reported Caucasian donors included 81% of the 398 genotyped donors. The study was designed to test whether signatures of past pathogen exposure could be identified by cataloging public T cell receptors. Using immunosequencing, the study profiled T cell repertoires from about 620 subjects and related those repertoires to cytomegalovirus serostatus. Along with the roughly 670-subject first cohort, a separate validation cohort of over 90 different subjects was used. To predict cytomegalovirus infection status, the study brought together high-throughput TCR immunosequencing, statistical association of individual TCRs with disease status, and machine learning. A later analysis re-examined previously published TCR beta repertoires from 500 to 700 donors and added high-resolution HLA genotyping to investigate patterns of TCR occurrence. Rather than using new phenotypic data, the later analysis identified candidate immune exposures from TCR beta sequences and from how often those sequences occurred across donors. An earlier analysis of 500 to 650 of the donors applied high-throughput TCR beta sequencing to assess whether each TCR beta V gene segment acted as functional or pseudogenic. Donor age, sex, ethnicity and CMV serostatus were compiled alongside the repertoire data. Genome-wide SNP genotypes for about three fifths of the roughly 700 donors were used in a later genetic analysis, which treated that subset as a discovery cohort. All discovery cohort repertoires had been generated on a single sequencing platform. Both class I and class II loci were covered by HLA typing, at four-digit resolution. Typing coverage varied by locus: roughly 620-640 donors for A, B, C, DRB1 and DQB1; around 560 for DQA1; 600 to 610 for DPA1; 450 to 480 for DPB1. About five DR-DQ haplotypes were treated as single units for association and clustering because of strong linkage in the cohort. Across approximately 400 genotyped donors of the cohort, an average of roughly 230,000 unique TCR beta nucleotide sequences per donor were sequenced, and 15% to 20% of those sequences were non-productive. Broader findings and caveats from the paper: While some public TCRs were present in many individuals, most TCR sequences turned up only very rarely across donors. A further reported finding was that TCR beta sequences accurately predicted the HLA-A and HLA-B alleles for most subjects in the first cohort. A later analysis associated roughly 17,000 TCR beta sequences with specific HLA alleles at a false discovery rate of 0.05. The sequencing pipeline was judged likely to have produced a cluster of highly shared sequence variants as a technical artifact. According to a later genetic analysis, donors in an Asian-associated ancestry cluster had fewer N-insertions in productive TCRs than the roughly 700-donor mean. In a later analysis, several top co-occurrence clusters were reported to appear linked to parvovirus B19, influenza, CMV and Epstein-Barr virus. Because HLA typing was missing for some donors at each locus, association tests included only the typed subset. A total of roughly 160 TCR beta chains were listed by the study as associated with cytomegalovirus. In both the original and validation cohorts, the classifier was reported to diagnose cytomegalovirus status with high specificity and sensitivity. Strong co-occurrence of HLA alleles, especially DR and DQ, made assigning TCR associations to individual alleles difficult. Most CMV-associated TCR beta chains appeared to be HLA-restricted in a later analysis, and the HLA associations seemed to be driven largely by CMV exposure. Because the 87-base-pair reads could not distinguish some IMGT-functional V segments, including TRBV6-2 and TRBV6-3, those segments were excluded. The authors suggested that the approach could potentially be extended to other disease states and immunological phenotypes. Because counts were too low, roughly 16 rarely observed V segments, including chromosome 9 orphons, were left out of the earlier analysis of about 620 of the donors. Sequencing depth was assumed to be roughly uniform across donors in the presence/absence analyses, though that assumption may not hold. Immune exposure information for the cohort was limited to CMV serostatus. In a later analysis, HLA-associated TCR beta chains showed more clonal expansion and lower generation probabilities than non-associated chains that were equally common. According to a later analysis, TCR association rates differed among HLA loci, with DRB1 alleles showing the most associated TCRs and HLA-C alleles showing the fewest. Three of the identified cytomegalovirus-associated TCR beta chains were confirmed in vitro to be specific for cytomegalovirus antigens. V-gene and J-gene trimming of TCR beta chains was associated with a missense DCLRE1C variant in a later genetic analysis, and the association was replicated in an independent cohort. Broadly in line with IMGT annotations, most TCR beta V segments showed up in productive rearrangements about 90% or about 30% of the time in an earlier analysis of approximately 600 of the donors. Correlated functional status among segregating V segments might reflect linkage disequilibrium, but an unknown experimental factor could not be ruled out. In this cohort, only TCR beta chains were sequenced, and detectable features were limited by the absence of alpha or paired-chain data.

The cohort comprised 710 or so healthy bone marrow donors. All cohort members were sampled while nominally healthy, although unrecorded immune exposures were likely present. The donor was CMV seronegative and belonged to the group of 350 to 400 seronegative cohort members. A peripheral blood sample was provided by each donor, and peripheral blood mononuclear cells were used for TCR beta sequencing. The Qiagen DNeasy Blood Extraction Kit was used to extract genomic DNA from the blood cell samples. Library preparation employed the immunoSEQ multiplex PCR assay. The multiplex PCR relied on a mix of 60 forward primers for TCR Vbeta segments and 13 reverse primers for TCR Jbeta segments. Amplification of the CDR3 region of rearranged TCR beta genes was performed with a multiplex PCR assay on genomic DNA. The Illumina HiSeq System was used to sequence the amplified TCR beta libraries as 87-base-pair reads. The authors' pipeline ran thus. A later analysis counted approximately 76 million unique TCR beta chains across the 666 repertoires, and around 9.9 million of these chains were shared by at least two donors. Raw reads were error-corrected and collapsed into unique sequences with a nearest-neighbor algorithm that merged closely related sequences to remove PCR and sequencing errors. CDR3 sequences were aligned to IMGT reference sequences to assign V, D and J gene segments. For a sequence to be retained, a match of at least six nucleotides to both a V gene segment and a J gene segment was required. Rearrangements were classified as productive when the CDR3 lacked stop codons and remained in frame with V and J, and all other rearrangements were classified as non-productive. CDR3 was defined by IMGT convention, running from the second conserved V-encoded cysteine to the conserved J-encoded phenylalanine. In an earlier analysis of around 570 of the donors, sequences lacking an unambiguous match to a single V gene segment were excluded. In an earlier analysis of 450 to 700 of the donors, V segments were called functional above 56.7% productive rearrangements and were called segregating when the between-donor standard deviation exceeded 5%. A statistical classification framework was developed to diagnose cytomegalovirus status using the catalog of TCR beta chain sequences. In a later analysis, V and J genes were assigned by comparing TCR nucleotide sequences against IMGT/GENE-DB human TR gene sequences. Using the TCRdist pipeline, a later analysis assigned CDR3 sequences along with most-parsimonious VDJ recombination scenarios. A later analysis defined each TCR beta chain by its CDR3 amino acid sequence plus V-gene family, and excluded reads lacking a unique V-gene family. In a later analysis, 500 to 650 highly shared, low-generation-probability nucleotide sequences were removed to address suspected cross-contamination and a sequencing artifact. For each public chain, a later analysis derived a clonal expansion index from normalized ranks of inferred template counts within each repertoire. Generation probabilities in a later analysis came from a VDJ recombination model fitted to out-of-frame rearrangements, and those results were checked against IGoR. Hypergeometric tests were used in a later analysis to score TCR-TCR, TCR-HLA and TCR-CMV co-occurrence, with a repertoire-size bias correction applied to the TCR pairs. To estimate false discovery rates, a later analysis permuted the HLA or CMV assignments 20 times. In a later analysis, co-occurring TCRs were grouped with DBSCAN, and TCRdist sequence similarity was added when clustering was performed within HLA-allele-positive subsets. For co-occurrence clustering, repertoires with fewer than 30,000 or more than 120,000 public chains were excluded, along with several repertoires with anomalous nucleotide sharing. TCRdb retrieved this table from immuneACCESS and kept in-frame rearrangements only. Not all clones are present; in checked studies, unresolved V genes account for under half, and no reason is known for the remainder. V, J and clone size are those of that table, while D and trimming were read from the DNA. The sample includes about 72,000 clones, with almost 85% observed a single time. The ten largest clones take up 1.5% to 2% of the sample.

The sequenced material came from PBMCs. This TCR was sampled from a man between 18 and 29 years old in good health and CMV-seronegative. Recombination connected TRBV28 to TRBJ1-2; TRBD1 agrees with 7 junctional bases. This receptor carries the CDR3 CASSRIDRDGYTF. The DNA sequence is as follows: TGTGCCAGCAGTCGAATCGACAGGGACGGCTACACCTTC.